This T cell receptor beta chain emerged from a study of CD8+CD57+ T cells in acquired aplastic anemia. Study as a whole: An average of approximately 3.4 ug of DNA was obtained from sorted CD4+ and CD8+ cells.

Profiling of TCR beta VDJ combinations and CDR3 sequences used genomic DNA as template. One entry per CDR3 protein results from TCRdb running MiXCR on the reads. The table shows 400,000 to 600,000 distinct CDR3 sequences, with around 32% occurring only once. Flow cytometry had shown expanded CD8+CD57+ cells in the patients chosen for sequencing. Sequencing was done on a sample of sorted CD4+, CD8+, or CD8+CD57+ T cells (not recorded which) from PBMCs. This receptor was identified in a human donor with aplastic anemia.

CDR3 amino acids: CASSQTQNNEQFF. The CDR3 DNA sequence: TGTGCCAGCAGCCAGACCCAGAACAATGAGCAGTTCTTC. The V call is TRBV7-2, the J call TRBJ2-1; D is undetermined. Trimming removed 5 bases from V and 5 bases from J, with 10 bases in between. CDR1 is SGHTA and CDR2 is FQGNSA in the germline V gene. CDR3 length: 13 residues.